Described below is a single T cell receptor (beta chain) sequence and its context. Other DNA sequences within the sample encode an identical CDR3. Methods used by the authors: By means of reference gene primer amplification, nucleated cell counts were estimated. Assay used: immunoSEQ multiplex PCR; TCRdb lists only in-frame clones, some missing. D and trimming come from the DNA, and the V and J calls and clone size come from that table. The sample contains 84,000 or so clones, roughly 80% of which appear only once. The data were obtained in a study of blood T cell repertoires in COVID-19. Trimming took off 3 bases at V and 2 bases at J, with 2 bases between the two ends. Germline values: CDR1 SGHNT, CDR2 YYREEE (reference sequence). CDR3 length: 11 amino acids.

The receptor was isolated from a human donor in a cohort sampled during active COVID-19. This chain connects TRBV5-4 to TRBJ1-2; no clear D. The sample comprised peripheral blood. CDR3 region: CASSSNYGYTF. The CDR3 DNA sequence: TGTGCCAGCAGCTCGAACTATGGCTACACCTTC.